This TCR beta chain was sequenced for a study of blood T cell repertoires in COVID-19. Study at large: Specimens from acute and convalescent COVID-19 originated in the United States, Italy and Spain.

TCRdb keeps only in-frame clones here, not all; method: immunoSEQ multiplex PCR. The table lists about 67,000 clones, around nine tenths of them singletons. Germline V lookup: CDR1 SGHRS, CDR2 YFSETQ. The CDR3 is 15 residues long. V lost 0 bases and J 4 bases, leaving 11 bases between the germline ends. The TCR comes from an elderly woman with acute or convalescent COVID-19. The chain carries TRBV5-1 and TRBJ1-5; D is possibly TRBD1 (6 bases). The sequenced sample was peripheral blood. The CDR3 loop reads CASSLDTGSNQPQHF. CDR3 sequence (DNA): TGCGCCAGCAGCTTGGACACAGGGTCAAATCAGCCCCAGCATTTT.